Listed below are T cell receptor beta chains from one sample, sequenced in a study of OX40 agonist ivuxolimab in advanced cancers. Sequencing was performed with immunoSEQ multiplex PCR; in TCRdb, only in-frame clones are kept and a portion is missing. This table has over 55,000 clones, about 90% appearing once. Specimen: CD4+ or CD8+ T cells sorted from blood, collected in a trial of the OX40 agonist ivuxolimab. Every receptor here comes from an adult with an advanced solid tumor such as melanoma, head and neck, liver or kidney cancer. Each CDR3 is given without its conserved first and last residue. Clone size is not always given. Where it is, it says once, few, many or a class for expanded clones.

V	J	length	size	CDR3
TRBV6-6	TRBJ1-1	13	-	ASRTWTGGGPEAF
TRBV2	TRBJ2-7	13	-	ASTRQGANIYEQY
TRBV11-3	TRBJ2-3	14	-	ASSYRLAGGPNTQY
TRBV29-1	TRBJ1-3	15	-	SVDSDGQGISGNTIY
TRBV18	TRBJ2-7	13	-	ASSPTGLESGEQY
TRBV5-1	TRBJ2-7	13	-	ASSLEQQGLGEQY
TRBV30	TRBJ1-6	14	-	AWSPFGGPGNSPLH
TRBV6-5	TRBJ1-1	12	once	ASRNKGQATEAF
TRBV10-3	TRBJ2-3	12	-	ASRGRDFTDTQY
TRBV6-5	TRBJ2-1	13	-	ASTGLAGVFSEQF
TRBV23-1	TRBJ1-2	12	-	ASTSTGGGDGYT
TRBV18	TRBJ2-1	14	-	ASSPTTSGGHNEQF
TRBV27	TRBJ2-3	12	-	ASSLSGPPDTQY
TRBV6-6	TRBJ2-1	14	-	ASWRELLLTYNEQF
TRBV10-3	TRBJ2-7	12	-	AISGTSGENEQY
TRBV18	TRBJ2-7	13	-	ASSPGWDRPYEQY
TRBV5-1	TRBJ2-3	13	-	ASSQPGGVLDTQY
TRBV5-5	TRBJ1-3	12	-	ASSFGSTGNTIY
TRBV7-3	TRBJ2-3	12	-	ASSSNQGADTQY
TRBV21-1	TRBJ1-1	11	-	ASSAGGHTEAF
TRBV6-4	TRBJ2-3	14	-	ASSDSWGRSTDTQY
TRBV9	TRBJ2-2	14	-	ASSVNFAGNTGELF
TRBV5-5	TRBJ1-1	14	-	ASSLLVGAENTEAF
TRBV5-8	TRBJ1-6	9	once	ASSLGQVLH
TRBV2	TRBJ2-5	11	-	ASSEQARQTQY
TRBV9	TRBJ1-3	12	-	ASSVRGSGNTIY
TRBV11-3	TRBJ2-2	12	many	ASSLGPNTGELF
TRBV7-9	TRBJ2-1	13	-	ASSFTSGRYNEQF
TRBV19	TRBJ2-5	14	once	ASSTSRAGGLETQY